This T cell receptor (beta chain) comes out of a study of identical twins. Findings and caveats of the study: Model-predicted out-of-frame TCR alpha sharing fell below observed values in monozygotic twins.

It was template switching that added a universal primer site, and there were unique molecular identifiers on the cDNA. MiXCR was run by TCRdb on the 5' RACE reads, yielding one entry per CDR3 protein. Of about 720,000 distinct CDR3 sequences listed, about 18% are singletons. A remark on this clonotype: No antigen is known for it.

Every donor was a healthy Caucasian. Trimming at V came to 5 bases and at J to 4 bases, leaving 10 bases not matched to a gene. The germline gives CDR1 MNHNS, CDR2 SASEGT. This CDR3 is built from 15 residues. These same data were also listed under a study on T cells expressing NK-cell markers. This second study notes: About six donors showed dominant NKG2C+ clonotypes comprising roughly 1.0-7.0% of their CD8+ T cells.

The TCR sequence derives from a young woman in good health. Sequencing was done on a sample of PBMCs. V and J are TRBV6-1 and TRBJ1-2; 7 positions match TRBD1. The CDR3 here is CASSPRMGQTYGYTF. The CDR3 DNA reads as TGTGCCAGCAGTCCTAGGATGGGACAGACCTATGGCTACACCTTC.